Detailed here is one TCR beta chain. These data come from a study of cytomegalovirus exposure and HLA in healthy donors. A multiplex PCR was run with 60 Vbeta primers and 13 Jbeta primers. The repertoire was sequenced with immunoSEQ multiplex PCR; TCRdb's copy has only in-frame clones and lacks some. The sample's table shows some 150,000 clones. The CDR3 is 14 residues long. The germline gives CDR1 MNHNS, CDR2 SASEGT. V was clipped by 6 bases and J by 7 bases; unmatched bases: 11. Sequencing was done on a sample of PBMCs. The TCR was taken from a woman between 18 and 29 years old in good health and CMV-seronegative. J is TRBJ2-5 and V is TRBV6-1, with 7 nucleotides matching TRBD1. In DNA form, the CDR3 reads TGTGCCAGCAGCAGGGACAGCCCTTGGAGGACCCAGTACTTC. Its protein product is CASSRDSPWRTQYF.